The 8 T cell receptor beta chains listed next were all sequenced from one sample in a study of CDR3 diversity in severe acne. TCRdb re-called the PCR reads through MiXCR, storing one row per CDR3 protein. The sample yields fewer than 100,000 distinct CDR3 sequences, over 40% seen once. Sequenced: blood. The receptor source for this set is a male donor in good health, without acne.

The CDR3 DNA sequence: TGTGCCAGCAGCCTCCCCCCCGGGACCGACCTCGGCGAGCAGTACTTC. Protein: CASSLPPGTDLGEQYF. The rearrangement uses TRBV14 and TRBJ2-7; D tentatively reads TRBD1 or TRBD2 (5 bases each). Trimming stripped 4 bases from V and 6 bases from J, with 22 bases between. The CDR3 length is 16 residues. CDR1 and CDR2 from the germline V gene are SGHDN and FVKESK.

At least ten counts were recorded for this clonotype. This rearrangement joins TRBV29-1 to TRBJ1-2; no reliable D call. From germline, CDR1 is SQVTM and CDR2 ANQGSEA. The CDR3 is made up of 12 amino acids. Deletions cut 1 base from V and 4 bases from J, with 7 bases between. The CDR3 sequence: CSVEGQPYGYTF. The DNA for the CDR3 is TGCAGCGTTGAAGGGCAGCCCTATGGCTACACCTTC.

In this sample, this clonotype turned up many times. The chain recombines TRBV19 with TRBJ1-2, with TRBD1 as a possible D gene (5 bases). Germline V CDR1 and CDR2: LNHDA, SQIVND (reference sequence). V shed 10 bases and J shed 4 bases, with 16 bases lying between them. This CDR3 is built from 13 residues. The chain's CDR3 is CATRPQGVYGYTF. CDR3 DNA sequence: TGTGCCACCAGACCTCAGGGTGTCTATGGCTACACCTTC.

The chain joins TRBV4-2 to TRBJ2-1; 12 bases map to TRBD2. V was pared by 0 bases and J by 8 bases, with 8 bases of the junction left unmatched. The CDR3 extends over 17 amino acids. Germline-derived CDR1 and CDR2 are LGHNA and YNFKEQ. The CDR3 here is CASSQETLAGGLYEQFF. CDR3 in DNA: TGTGCCAGCAGCCAAGAGACCCTAGCGGGGGGGCTCTATGAGCAGTTCTTC.

This clonotype was found once. The V call is TRBV4-3, the J call TRBJ1-6, with D perhaps matching TRBD1 (6 bases). Trimming removed 4 bases from V and 9 bases from J, with 13 bases in between. Germline CDR1 is LGHNA and CDR2 is YSLEER. This CDR3 has 14 amino acids. CDR3 loop: CASSRTEVGSPLHF. CDR3 bases: TGCGCCAGCAGCCGGACAGAGGTTGGTTCACCCCTCCACTTT.

V usage is TRBV6-1 and J usage is TRBJ1-2; possible D gene TRBD1, 5 bases. Germline values: CDR1 MNHNS, CDR2 SASEGT. The CDR3 totals 13 residues. Trimming stripped 1 base from V and 7 bases from J, with 10 bases between. Here the CDR3 reads CASSEVGVAGYTF. The DNA of the CDR3 is TGTGCCAGCAGTGAAGTGGGGGTGGCTGGCTACACCTTC.

This clonotype occurred many times. This chain uses TRBV7-9 with TRBJ2-7, with a tentative D call TRBD1 (6 bases). The CDR3 length is 15 residues. V lost 5 bases and J lost 1, with 15 bases in between. From germline, CDR1 is SEHNR and CDR2 FQNEAQ (reference sequence). The CDR3 region is CASSPQEGTSYEQYF. For the CDR3, the DNA is TGTGCCAGCAGCCCCCAAGAGGGGACATCCTACGAGCAGTACTTC.

This clonotype was seen a handful of times. The chain links TRBV7-2 to TRBJ2-2; D is undetermined. The CDR3 is 13 residues long. Germline V gene sequence: CDR1 SGHTA, CDR2 FQGNSA. V lost 1 base and J 3 bases, leaving 3 bases between the germline ends. The CDR3 here is CASSLGYTGELFF. DNA for the CDR3: TGTGCCAGCAGCTTAGGATACACCGGGGAGCTGTTTTTT. The variable domain in full, completed from reference TRBV7-2 and TRBJ2-2, reads GAGVSQSPSNKVTEKGKDVELRCDPISGHTALYWYRQSLGQGLEFLIYFQGNSAPDKSGLPSDRFSAERTGGSVSTLTIQRTQQEDSAVYLCASSLGYTGELFFGEGSRLTVL.